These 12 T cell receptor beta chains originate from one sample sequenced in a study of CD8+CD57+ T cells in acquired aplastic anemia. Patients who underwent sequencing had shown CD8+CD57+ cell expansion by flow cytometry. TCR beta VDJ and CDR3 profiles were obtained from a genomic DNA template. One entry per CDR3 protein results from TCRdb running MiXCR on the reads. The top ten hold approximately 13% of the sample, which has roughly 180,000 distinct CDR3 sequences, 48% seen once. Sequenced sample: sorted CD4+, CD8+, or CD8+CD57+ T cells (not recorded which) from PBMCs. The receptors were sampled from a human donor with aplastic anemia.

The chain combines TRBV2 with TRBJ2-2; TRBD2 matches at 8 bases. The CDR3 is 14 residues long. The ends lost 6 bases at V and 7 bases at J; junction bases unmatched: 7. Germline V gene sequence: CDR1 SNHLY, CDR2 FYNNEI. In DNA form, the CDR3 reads TGTGCCAGCAGCCTGACTAGCGAGCTCGGGGAGCTGTTTTTT. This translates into CASSLTSELGELFF.

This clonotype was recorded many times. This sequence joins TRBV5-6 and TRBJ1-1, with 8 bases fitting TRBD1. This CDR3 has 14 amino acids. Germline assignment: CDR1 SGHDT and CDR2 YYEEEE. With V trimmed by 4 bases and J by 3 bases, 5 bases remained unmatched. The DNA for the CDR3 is TGTGCCAGCAGCATGGTGACAGGGGACACTGAAGCTTTCTTT. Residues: CASSMVTGDTEAFF.

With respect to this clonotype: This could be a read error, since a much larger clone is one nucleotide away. CDR3 residues: CASSWTGFHEQYF. CDR3 sequence (DNA): TGTGCCAGCAGTTGGACTGGCTTTCACGAGCAGTACTTC. The chain combines TRBV6-5 with TRBJ2-7; the D gene is possibly TRBD2 (5 bases). The V gene's germline CDR1 is MNHEY and CDR2 SVGAGI. This CDR3 comprises 13 residues. V shed 4 bases and J shed 5 bases, with 12 bases lying between them.

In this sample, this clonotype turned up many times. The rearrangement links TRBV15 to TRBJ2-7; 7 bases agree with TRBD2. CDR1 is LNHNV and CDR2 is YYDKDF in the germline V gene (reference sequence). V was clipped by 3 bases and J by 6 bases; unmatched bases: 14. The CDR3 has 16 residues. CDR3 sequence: CATSSGRGRALREQYF. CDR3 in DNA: TGTGCCACCAGCAGTGGGCGGGGGAGGGCCCTCCGCGAGCAGTACTTC.

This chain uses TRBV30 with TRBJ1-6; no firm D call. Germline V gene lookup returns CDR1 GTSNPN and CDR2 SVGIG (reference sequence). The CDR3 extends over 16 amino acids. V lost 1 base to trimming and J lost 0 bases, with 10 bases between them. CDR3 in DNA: TGTGCCTGGAGTGGGCACTCGAGCTCCTATAATTCACCCCTCCACTTT. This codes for CAWSGHSSSYNSPLHF.

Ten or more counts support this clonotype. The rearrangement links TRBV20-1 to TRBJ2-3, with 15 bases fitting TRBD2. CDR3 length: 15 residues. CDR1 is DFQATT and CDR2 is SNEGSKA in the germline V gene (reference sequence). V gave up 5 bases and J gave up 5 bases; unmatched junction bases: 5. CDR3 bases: TGCAGTGCTGGACTAGCGGGGGGGCGGGTAGATACGCAGTATTTT. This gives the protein CSAGLAGGRVDTQYF.

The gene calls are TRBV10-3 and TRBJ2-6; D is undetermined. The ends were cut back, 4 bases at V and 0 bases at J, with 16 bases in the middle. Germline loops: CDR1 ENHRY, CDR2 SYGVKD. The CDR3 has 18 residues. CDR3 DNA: TGTGCCATCAGTGGGCGGAGTGGCAGGCACTCTGGGGCCAACGTCCTGACTTTC. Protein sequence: CAISGRSGRHSGANVLTF.

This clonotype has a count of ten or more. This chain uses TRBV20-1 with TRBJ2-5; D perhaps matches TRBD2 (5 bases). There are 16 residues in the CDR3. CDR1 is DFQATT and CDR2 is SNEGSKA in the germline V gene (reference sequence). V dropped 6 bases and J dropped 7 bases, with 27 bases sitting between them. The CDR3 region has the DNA TGCAGTGCCCCATCTTCCCCGGACTCCCGAGGGTGGACCCAGTACTTC. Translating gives CSAPSSPDSRGWTQYF.

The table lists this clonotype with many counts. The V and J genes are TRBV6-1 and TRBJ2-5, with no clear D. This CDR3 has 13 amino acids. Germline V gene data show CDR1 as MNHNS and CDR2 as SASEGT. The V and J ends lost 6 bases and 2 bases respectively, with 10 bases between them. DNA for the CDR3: TGTGCCAGCAGCATGGGTCGTCAAGAGACCCAGTACTTC. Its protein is CASSMGRQETQYF.

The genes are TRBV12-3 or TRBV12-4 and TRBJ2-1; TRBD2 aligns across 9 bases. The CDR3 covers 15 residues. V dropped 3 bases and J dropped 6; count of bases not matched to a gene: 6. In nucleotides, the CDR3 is TGTGCCAGCAGTTTCAGTGGCGGGGGGGCCAATGAGCAGTTCTTC. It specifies CASSFSGGGANEQFF.

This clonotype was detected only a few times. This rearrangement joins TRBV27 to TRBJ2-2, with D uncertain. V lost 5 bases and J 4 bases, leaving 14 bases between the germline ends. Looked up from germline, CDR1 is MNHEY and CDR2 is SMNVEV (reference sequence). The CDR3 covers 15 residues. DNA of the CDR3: TGTGCCAGCAGTCCCCGACCGACAATCACCGGGGAGCTGTTTTTT. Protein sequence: CASSPRPTITGELFF.

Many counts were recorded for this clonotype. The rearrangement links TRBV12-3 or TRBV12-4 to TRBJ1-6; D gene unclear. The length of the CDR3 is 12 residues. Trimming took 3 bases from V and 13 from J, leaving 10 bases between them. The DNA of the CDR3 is TGTGCCAGCAGTTTGAATAGTGTCCCCCTCCACTTT. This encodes CASSLNSVPLHF.